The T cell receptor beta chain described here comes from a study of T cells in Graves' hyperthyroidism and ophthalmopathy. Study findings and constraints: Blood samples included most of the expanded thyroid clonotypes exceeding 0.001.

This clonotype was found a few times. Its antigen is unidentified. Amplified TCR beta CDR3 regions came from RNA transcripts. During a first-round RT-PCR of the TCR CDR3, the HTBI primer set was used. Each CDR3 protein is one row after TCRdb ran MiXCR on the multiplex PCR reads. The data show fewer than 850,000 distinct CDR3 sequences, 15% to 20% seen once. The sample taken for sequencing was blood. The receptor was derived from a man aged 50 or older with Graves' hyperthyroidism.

The CDR3, as DNA: TGTGCCAGTAGTATCGGACTAGCGGGAGCCTCCTACGAGCAGTACTTC. Its protein is CASSIGLAGASYEQYF. The chain couples TRBV19 to TRBJ2-7, with 13 nucleotides matching TRBD2. This CDR3 is 16 amino acids long. Germline assignment: CDR1 LNHDA and CDR2 SQIVND (reference sequence). V was pared by 3 bases and J by 0 bases, with 2 bases of the junction left unmatched.